This T cell receptor (beta chain) was profiled in a study of identical twins. The table lists this clonotype with a few counts. The donors were all healthy and Caucasian. TCRdb itself ran the 5' RACE reads through MiXCR, one entry per CDR3 protein. The sample holds 300,000 to 350,000 distinct CDR3 sequences, 12% seen once. Germline V gene lookup returns CDR1 SGHVS and CDR2 FQNEAQ. This CDR3 region has 16 residues. The junction had 7 bases not matched to a gene; V was cut back by 5 bases and J by 0 bases. This sample also appeared in a second study, on yellow fever vaccine responses in identical twins.

The chain has TRBV7-8 and TRBJ1-5; TRBD1 aligns across 7 bases. The receptor comes from a young woman in good health. The sequenced material came from CD8+ T cells sorted from blood. CDR3 nucleotide sequence: TGTGCCAGCAGCCGGGACAGAGCAAATAGCAATCAGCCCCAGCATTTT. Translating gives CASSRDRANSNQPQHF.